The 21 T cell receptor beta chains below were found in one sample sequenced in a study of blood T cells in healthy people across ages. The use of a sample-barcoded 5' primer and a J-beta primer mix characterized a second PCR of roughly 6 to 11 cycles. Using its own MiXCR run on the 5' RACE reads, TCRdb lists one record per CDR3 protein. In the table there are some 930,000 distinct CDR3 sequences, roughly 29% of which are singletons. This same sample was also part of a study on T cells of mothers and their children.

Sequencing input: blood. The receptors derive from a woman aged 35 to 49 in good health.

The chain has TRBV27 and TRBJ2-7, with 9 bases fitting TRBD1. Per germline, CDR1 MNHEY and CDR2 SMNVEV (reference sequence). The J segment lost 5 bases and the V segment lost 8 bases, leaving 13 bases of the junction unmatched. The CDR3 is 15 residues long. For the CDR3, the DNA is TGTGCCAGCCGGCCTCACGGACAGGGGTGGAACGAGCAGTACTTC. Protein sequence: CASRPHGQGWNEQYF.

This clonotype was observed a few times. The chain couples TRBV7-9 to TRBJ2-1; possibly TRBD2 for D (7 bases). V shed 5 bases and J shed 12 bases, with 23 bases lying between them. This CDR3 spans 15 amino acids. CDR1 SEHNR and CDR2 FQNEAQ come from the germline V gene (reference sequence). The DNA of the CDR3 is TGTGCCAGCAGCCCGGCGGGGGCCCGTCGTTTTGGGCAGTTCTTC. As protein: CASSPAGARRFGQFF.

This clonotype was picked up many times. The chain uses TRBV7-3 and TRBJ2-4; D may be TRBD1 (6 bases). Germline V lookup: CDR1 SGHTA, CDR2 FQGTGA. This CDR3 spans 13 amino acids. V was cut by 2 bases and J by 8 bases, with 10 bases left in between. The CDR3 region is CASSLSQGDIQYF. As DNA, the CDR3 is TGTGCCAGCAGCTTATCACAGGGCGACATTCAGTACTTC.

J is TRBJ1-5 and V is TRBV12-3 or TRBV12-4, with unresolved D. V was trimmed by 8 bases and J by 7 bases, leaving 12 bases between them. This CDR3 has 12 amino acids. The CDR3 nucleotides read TGTGCCAGCTTAGGGAGCGGGCAGCCCCAGCATTTT. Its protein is CASLGSGQPQHF.

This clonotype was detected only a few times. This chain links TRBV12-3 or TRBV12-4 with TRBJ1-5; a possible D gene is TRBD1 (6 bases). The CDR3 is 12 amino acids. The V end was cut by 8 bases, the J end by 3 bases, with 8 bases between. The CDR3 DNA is TGTGCCAGCGCAGGGGACAATCAGCCCCAGCATTTT. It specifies CASAGDNQPQHF.

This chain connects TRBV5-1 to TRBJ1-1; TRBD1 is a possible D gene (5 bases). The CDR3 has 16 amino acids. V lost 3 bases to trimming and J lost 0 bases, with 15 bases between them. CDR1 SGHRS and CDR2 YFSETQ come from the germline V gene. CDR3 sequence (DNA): TGCGCCAGCAGCTCGCTCGGGGCAGAATTGAACACTGAAGCTTTCTTT. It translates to CASSSLGAELNTEAFF.

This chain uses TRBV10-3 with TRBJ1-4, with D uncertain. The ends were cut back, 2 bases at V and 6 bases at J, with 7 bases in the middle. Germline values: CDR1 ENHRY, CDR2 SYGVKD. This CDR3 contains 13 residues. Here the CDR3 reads CAISEGSHEKLFF. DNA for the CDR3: TGTGCCATCAGTGAGGGATCCCATGAAAAACTGTTTTTT.

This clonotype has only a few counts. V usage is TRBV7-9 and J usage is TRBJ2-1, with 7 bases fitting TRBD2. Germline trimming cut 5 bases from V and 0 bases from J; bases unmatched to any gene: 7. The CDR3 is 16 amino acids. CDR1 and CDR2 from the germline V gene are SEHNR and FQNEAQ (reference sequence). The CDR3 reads CASSHSGQSSYNEQFF. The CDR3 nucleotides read TGTGCCAGCAGCCATAGCGGGCAAAGCTCCTACAATGAGCAGTTCTTC.

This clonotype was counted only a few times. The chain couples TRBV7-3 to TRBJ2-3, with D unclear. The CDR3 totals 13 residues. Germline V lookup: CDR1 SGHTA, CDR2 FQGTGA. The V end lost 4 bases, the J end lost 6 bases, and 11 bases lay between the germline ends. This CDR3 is CASSSHAVDTQYF. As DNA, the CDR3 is TGTGCCAGCAGCTCCCACGCGGTTGATACGCAGTATTTT.

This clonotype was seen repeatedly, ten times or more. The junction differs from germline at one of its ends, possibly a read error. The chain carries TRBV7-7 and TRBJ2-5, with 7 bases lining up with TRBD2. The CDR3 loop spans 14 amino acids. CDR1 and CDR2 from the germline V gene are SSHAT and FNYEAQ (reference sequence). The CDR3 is CASRSRAGEETQYF. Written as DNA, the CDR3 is TGTGCTAGCAGATCCCGCGCGGGAGAAGAGACCCAGTACTTC. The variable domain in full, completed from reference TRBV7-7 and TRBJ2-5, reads GAGVSQSPRYKVTKRGQDVTLRCDPISSHATLYWYQQALGQGPEFLTYFNYEAQPDKSGLPSDRFSAERPEGSISTLTIQRTEQRDSAMYRCASRSRAGEETQYFGPGTRLLVL.

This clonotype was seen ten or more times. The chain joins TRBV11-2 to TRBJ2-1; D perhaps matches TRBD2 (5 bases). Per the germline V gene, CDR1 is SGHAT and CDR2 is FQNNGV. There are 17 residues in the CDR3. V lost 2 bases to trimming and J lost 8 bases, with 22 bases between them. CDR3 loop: CASSLPLGKAIGYEQFF. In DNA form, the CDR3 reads TGTGCCAGCAGCTTACCCCTCGGGAAGGCTATTGGATATGAGCAGTTCTTC.

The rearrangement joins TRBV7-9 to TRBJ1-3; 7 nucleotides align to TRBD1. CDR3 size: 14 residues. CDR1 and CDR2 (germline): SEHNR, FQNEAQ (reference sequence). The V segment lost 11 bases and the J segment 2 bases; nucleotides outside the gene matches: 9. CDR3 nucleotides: TGTGCCGATGACCATGGGACAGCTGGAAACACCATATATTTT. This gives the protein CADDHGTAGNTIYF.

CDR3 DNA sequence: TGTGCCAGCAGCTTAGGCCGCGACACAGATACGCAGTATTTT. It translates to CASSLGRDTDTQYF. The rearrangement uses TRBV11-3 and TRBJ2-3; D gene uncertain. This CDR3 region has 14 residues. Germline values: CDR1 SGHNT, CDR2 YENEEA. The germline V and J ends were trimmed by 1 base and 2 bases, with 7 bases remaining between them.

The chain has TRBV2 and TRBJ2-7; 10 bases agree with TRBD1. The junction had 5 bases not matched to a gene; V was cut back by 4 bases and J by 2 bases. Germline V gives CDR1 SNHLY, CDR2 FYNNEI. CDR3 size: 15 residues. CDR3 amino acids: CASSVGQGPTYEQYF. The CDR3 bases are TGTGCCAGCAGTGTGGGACAGGGGCCCACCTACGAGCAGTACTTC. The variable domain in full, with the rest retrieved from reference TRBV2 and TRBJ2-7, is EPEVTQTPSHQVTQMGQEVILRCVPISNHLYFYWYRQILGQKVEFLVSFYNNEISEKSEIFDDQFSVERPDGSNFTLKIRSTKLEDSAMYFCASSVGQGPTYEQYFGPGTRLTVT.

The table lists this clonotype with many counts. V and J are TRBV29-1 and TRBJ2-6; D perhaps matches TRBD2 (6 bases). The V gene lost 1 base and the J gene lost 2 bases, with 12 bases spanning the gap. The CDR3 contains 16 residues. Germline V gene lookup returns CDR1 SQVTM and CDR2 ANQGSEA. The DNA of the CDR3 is TGCAGCGTTGAAGTAGGAGGGCTTGCTGGGGCCAACGTCCTGACTTTC. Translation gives CSVEVGGLAGANVLTF.

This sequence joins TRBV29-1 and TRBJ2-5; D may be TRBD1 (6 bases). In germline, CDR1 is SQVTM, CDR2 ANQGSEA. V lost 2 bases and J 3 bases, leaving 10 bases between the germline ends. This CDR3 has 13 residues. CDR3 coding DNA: TGCAGCGTTGAAACAGGGACCGAAGAGACCCAGTACTTC. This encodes CSVETGTEETQYF.

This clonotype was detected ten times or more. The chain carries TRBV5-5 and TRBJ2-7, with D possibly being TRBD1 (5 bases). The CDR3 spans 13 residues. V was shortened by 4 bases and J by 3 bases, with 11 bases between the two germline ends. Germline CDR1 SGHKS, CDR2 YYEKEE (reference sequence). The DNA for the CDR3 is TGTGCCAGCAGCGGTGACAGTTTCTACGAGCAGTACTTC. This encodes CASSGDSFYEQYF.

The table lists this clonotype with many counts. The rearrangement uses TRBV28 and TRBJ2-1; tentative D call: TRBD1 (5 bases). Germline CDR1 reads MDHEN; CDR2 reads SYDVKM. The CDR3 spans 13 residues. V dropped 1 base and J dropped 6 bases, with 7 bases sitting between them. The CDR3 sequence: CASSLSRANEQFF. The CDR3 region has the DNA TGTGCCAGCAGTTTATCCAGGGCCAATGAGCAGTTCTTC.

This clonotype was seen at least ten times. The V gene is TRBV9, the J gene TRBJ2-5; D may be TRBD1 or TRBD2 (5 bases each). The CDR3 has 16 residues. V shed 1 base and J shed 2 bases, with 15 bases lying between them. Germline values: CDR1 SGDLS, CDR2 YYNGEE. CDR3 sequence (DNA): TGTGCCAGCAGCGTAAGAATCAGTGAGGGGCAAGAGACCCAGTACTTC. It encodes CASSVRISEGQETQYF.

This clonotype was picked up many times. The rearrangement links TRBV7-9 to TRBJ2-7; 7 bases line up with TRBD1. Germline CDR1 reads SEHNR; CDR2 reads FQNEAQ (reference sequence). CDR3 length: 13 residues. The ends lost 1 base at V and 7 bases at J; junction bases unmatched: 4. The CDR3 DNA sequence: TGTGCCAGCAGCTTAGGGACAGGATGGGAGCAGTACTTC. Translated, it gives CASSLGTGWEQYF.

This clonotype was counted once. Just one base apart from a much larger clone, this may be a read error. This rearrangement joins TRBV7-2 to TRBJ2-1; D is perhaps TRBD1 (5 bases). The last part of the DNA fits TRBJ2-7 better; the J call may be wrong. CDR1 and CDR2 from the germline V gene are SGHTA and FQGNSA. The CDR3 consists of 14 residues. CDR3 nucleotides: TGTGCCAGCAGCTTTTCAGGGTCCTACAATGAGCAGTACTTC. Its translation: CASSFSGSYNEQYF.